Below, one TCR beta chain is given with its context. Its antigen is not identified. At one boundary the junction diverges from the germline segment, which might be a read error. TCRdb re-derived calls from the 5' RACE reads in MiXCR, one entry per CDR3 protein. In the table there are some 1,700,000 distinct CDR3 sequences, less than 35% of which are singletons. These data are taken from a study of identical twins. Study observations and caveats: Among beta out-of-frame sequences, excess sharing between twins appeared weaker. It was out-of-frame TCR alpha sharing in monozygotic twins that models underestimated. Within cord blood, abundant beta clonotypes carried fewer insertions, but memory repertoires showed no such trend. Cross-sectional statistics, not tracking of the same donors, supported the conclusions.

In germline, CDR1 is MNHEY, CDR2 SMNVEV (reference sequence). CDR3 length: 14 amino acids. The chain recombines TRBV27 with TRBJ1-2; 9 bases are a match to TRBD1. This sequence was found in a newborn girl in good health. Sequencing was carried out using cord blood. The CDR3 coding sequence is TGTGCCAGCAGTGTGGACAGGGGCGGGAGTGGCCACACCTTC. Its translation is CASSVDRGGSGHTF.